Listed below are T cell receptor beta chains from one sample, sequenced in a study of blood T cell repertoires in COVID-19. The assay was immunoSEQ multiplex PCR, and TCRdb's table has in-frame clones only and misses some. The sample contains 140,000 to 150,000 clones, around 90% of which appear only once. The sequenced sample was peripheral blood. These receptors were taken from a human donor in a cohort sampled during active COVID-19. Both conserved end residues are part of each CDR3. The D gene is left open where the match is weak. Clone size is stated in some rows and not others, as once, few, many or a class when expanded.

d_call clone_size j_call v_call cdr3_nt cdr3_aa
- - TRBJ1-5 TRBV19 TGTGCCAGTAGTATGACCGAACAGGTTTATAGCAATCAGCCCCAGCATTTT CASSMTEQVYSNQPQHF
TRBD2 - TRBJ2-3 TRBV7-3 TGTGCCAGCAGCTCGGGACTAGCGGGGTCAATAGATACGCAGTATTTT CASSSGLAGSIDTQYF
- once TRBJ1-4 TRBV2 TGTGCCAGCAGCGATTTCGGTGCAACTAATGAAAAACTGTTTTTT CASSDFGATNEKLFF
- - TRBJ2-1 TRBV27 TGTGCCAGCAGTTTAGGACAGAGGGAATATGACAATGAGCAGTTCTTC CASSLGQREYDNEQFF
TRBD1 once TRBJ1-5 TRBV10-3 TGTGCCATCAGTGAATCCGGGACAGGGCAGCCCCAGCATTTT CAISESGTGQPQHF
TRBD1 - TRBJ1-2 TRBV7-2 TGTGCCAGCAGTTCGGGGACAGGGGGAGGCTATGGCTACACCTTC CASSSGTGGGYGYTF
TRBD1 once TRBJ2-3 TRBV15 TGTGCCACCAGCAGAGTGCAGGGGGCAGATACGCAGTATTTT CATSRVQGADTQYF
- - TRBJ1-1 TRBV7-2 TGTGCCAGCAGCTTACGGGTAACCGCAGAAGCTTTCTTT CASSLRVTAEAFF
- - TRBJ1-2 TRBV7-5 TGTGTCAGAAGCCCCAGCCGGTTCGGACAGACATATGGCTACACCTTC CVRSPSRFGQTYGYTF
- - TRBJ2-2 TRBV4-3 TGCGCCAGCAGCCAAGGACTAGTGGGCACCGGGGAGCTGTTTTTT CASSQGLVGTGELFF
- - TRBJ2-7 TRBV4-3 TGCGCCAGCAGCCAAGTTGCGCAGGGCTACGAGCAGTACTTC CASSQVAQGYEQYF
TRBD1 once TRBJ1-1 TRBV5-8 TGTGCCAGCAGCTTCACAGGGGGCATCACTGAAGCTTTCTTT CASSFTGGITEAFF
TRBD1 - TRBJ1-3 TRBV9 TGTGCCAGCAGCGTAGGGTTACAGGGGAGAAACACCATATATTTT CASSVGLQGRNTIYF
TRBD1 - TRBJ2-2 TRBV11-3 TGTGCCAGCAGCTTCCAGGGGGACACCGGGGAGCTGTTTTTT CASSFQGDTGELFF
TRBD2 - TRBJ2-1 TRBV10-1 TGCGCCAACCGAAGAACTAGCGGGGGGCCCTACAATGAGCAGTTCTTC CANRRTSGGPYNEQFF
- - TRBJ1-1 TRBV12-3/TRBV12-4 TGTGCCAGCCGAAACACGGAGGGGGAAGCTTTCTTT CASRNTEGEAFF
TRBD2 - TRBJ2-7 TRBV7-9 TGTGCCAGCAGCCCCCTGGGACTAGCGGGGGCTGGGCAGTACTTC CASSPLGLAGAGQYF
- - TRBJ2-7 TRBV12-3/TRBV12-4 TGTGCCAGCAGCCGTGCGAGCTACGAGCAGTACTTC CASSRASYEQYF
- once TRBJ2-7 TRBV7-8 TGTGCCAGCAGCCCGACAGGCTCCTACGAGCAGTACTTC CASSPTGSYEQYF
- - TRBJ1-5 TRBV19 TGTGCCAGTAGTATATCAGGGGATCAGCCCCAGCATTTT CASSISGDQPQHF
- - TRBJ2-3 TRBV18 TGTGCCAGCTCACTCTCGACGGAGGATACGCAGTATTTT CASSLSTEDTQYF
- - TRBJ1-6 TRBV5-1 TGCGCCAGCCGAGTACAGGGTGAGGAGGATTCACCCCTCCACTTT CASRVQGEEDSPLHF
TRBD1 - TRBJ2-3 TRBV11-1 TGTGCCAGCAGCTCCCACAGGGGGCGAGGCACAGATACGCAGTATTTT CASSSHRGRGTDTQYF
- - TRBJ2-4 TRBV7-9 TGTGCCAGCAGCTCCGAGAGGTCCAAAAACATTCAGTACTTC CASSSERSKNIQYF
- few TRBJ1-1 TRBV28 TGTGCCAGCGGACTAGAGGCGGGGAACACTGAAGCTTTCTTT CASGLEAGNTEAFF
- once TRBJ1-3 TRBV6-5 TGTGCCAGCAGCCCCGACAGGCGCCTCACGAGGACCATATATTTT CASSPDRRLTRTIYF
TRBD2 - TRBJ2-3 TRBV5-6 TGTGCCAGCAGCTTGGAAGGACTAGCGGGGTTGGATACGCAGTATTTT CASSLEGLAGLDTQYF
TRBD2 - TRBJ2-1 TRBV11-2 TGTGCCAGCAGCTTAGATCGGGCCGGGGGGGCCTATGAGCAGTTCTTC CASSLDRAGGAYEQFF
TRBD1 once TRBJ2-1 TRBV9 TGTGCCAGCAGCGCAAATTTCCGGGACAGGGTTTCGTGGAATGAGCAGTTCTTC CASSANFRDRVSWNEQFF
- - TRBJ2-2 TRBV28 TGTGCCAGCAGTTTAGGGGGCCCCGTCGGGGAGCTGTTTTTT CASSLGGPVGELFF
- - TRBJ2-5 TRBV5-5 TGTGCCAGCAGCTTCGGGAGCGTCGAGACCCAGTACTTC CASSFGSVETQYF
- - TRBJ1-1 TRBV27 TGTGCCAGCAGTTTCTCGGGTTGGAGGGAGGGGCTCTATTACACTGAAGCTTTCTTT CASSFSGWREGLYYTEAFF
TRBD1 - TRBJ2-7 TRBV10-1 TGCGCCAGCAGTGAGGGACAGGGTCGGTACGAGCAGTACTTC CASSEGQGRYEQYF
TRBD1 - TRBJ1-3 TRBV5-1 TGCGCCAGCAGCCGGGACAGGGGGCAAGGAAACACCATATATTTT CASSRDRGQGNTIYF
- - TRBJ1-3 TRBV12-3/TRBV12-4 TGTGCCAGCGGGTGGGCTTATGGAAACACCATATATTTT CASGWAYGNTIYF
TRBD1 - TRBJ1-2 TRBV6-5 TGTGCCAGCAGCGGACAGGACAGGGTCTATGGCTACACCTTC CASSGQDRVYGYTF
TRBD1 - TRBJ1-4 TRBV19 TGTGCCAGTAGCCCCGGGGACAGGGATAATGAAAAACTGTTTTTT CASSPGDRDNEKLFF
- - TRBJ2-1 TRBV19 TGTGCCAGTAGTATTTCGTCAGAAAACCACAATGAGCAGTTCTTC CASSISSENHNEQFF
- - TRBJ2-1 TRBV11-2 TGTGCCAGCAGCTTAGGGGCGGGGGCAGGGGACAATGAGCAGTTCTTC CASSLGAGAGDNEQFF
- - TRBJ2-2 TRBV5-6 TGTGCCAGCAGCTTGGACCTGAGGGTACCCGGGGAGCTGTTTTTT CASSLDLRVPGELFF
- - TRBJ2-1 TRBV5-6 TGTGCCAGCAGCTTGGGAAGCCCCGCCCGCAATGAGCAGTTCTTC CASSLGSPARNEQFF
TRBD1 - TRBJ2-1 TRBV5-6 TGTGCCAGCAGTGTAACCGGGACAGCTCCTAATGAGCAGTTCTTC CASSVTGTAPNEQFF
TRBD1 once TRBJ1-1 TRBV10-3 TGTGCCATCGGGACAGGGCTGAACACTGAAGCTTTCTTT CAIGTGLNTEAFF
- - TRBJ1-1 TRBV4-1 TGCGCCAGCAGCCAAGATAAAGCAGGGGATACTGAAGCTTTCTTT CASSQDKAGDTEAFF
TRBD1 - TRBJ1-6 TRBV2 TGTGCCAGCAGTCGGGACAGAGATAATTCACCCCTCCACTTT CASSRDRDNSPLHF
TRBD2 - TRBJ2-3 TRBV29-1 TGCAGCGTTTCCGGCGGGACTAGCGGGGCCACAGATACGCAGTATTTT CSVSGGTSGATDTQYF